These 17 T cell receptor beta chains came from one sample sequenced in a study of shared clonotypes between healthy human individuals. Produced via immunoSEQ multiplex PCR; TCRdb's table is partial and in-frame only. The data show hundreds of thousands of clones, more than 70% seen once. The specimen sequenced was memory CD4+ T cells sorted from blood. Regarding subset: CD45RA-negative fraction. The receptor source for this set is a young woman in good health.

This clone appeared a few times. The CDR3 bases are TGTGCCAGCAGCCTTAAGGTAACGGGCAGGGAAGCTTTCTTT. It is translated as CASSLKVTGREAFF. V gene TRBV4-2 combines with J gene TRBJ1-1, with D unclear. In germline, CDR1 is LGHNA, CDR2 YNFKEQ. This CDR3 region has 14 residues. V was trimmed by 4 bases and J by 8 bases, leaving 17 bases between them.

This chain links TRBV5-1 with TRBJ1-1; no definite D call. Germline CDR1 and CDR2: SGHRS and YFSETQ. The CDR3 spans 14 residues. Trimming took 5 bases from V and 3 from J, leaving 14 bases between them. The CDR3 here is CASSRALADTEAFF. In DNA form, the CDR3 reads TGCGCCAGCAGTCGGGCCCTTGCGGACACTGAAGCTTTCTTT.

The CDR3 DNA sequence: TGTGCCAGCAGTAAGGGACGTGACACAGATACGCAGTATTTT. It is translated as CASSKGRDTDTQYF. The V and J genes are TRBV2 and TRBJ2-3; the D gene could be TRBD1 or TRBD2 (5 bases each). The CDR3 consists of 14 residues. From germline, CDR1 is SNHLY and CDR2 FYNNEI. The V gene lost 5 bases and the J gene lost 2 bases, with 11 bases spanning the gap.

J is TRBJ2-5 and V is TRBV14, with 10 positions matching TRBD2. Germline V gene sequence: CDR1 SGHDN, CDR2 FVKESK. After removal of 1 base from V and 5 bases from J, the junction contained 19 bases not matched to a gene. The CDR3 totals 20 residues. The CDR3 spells CASSQGSSLAGVFGFETQYF. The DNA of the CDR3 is TGTGCCAGCAGCCAAGGATCGAGTCTAGCGGGAGTTTTTGGATTTGAGACCCAGTACTTC.

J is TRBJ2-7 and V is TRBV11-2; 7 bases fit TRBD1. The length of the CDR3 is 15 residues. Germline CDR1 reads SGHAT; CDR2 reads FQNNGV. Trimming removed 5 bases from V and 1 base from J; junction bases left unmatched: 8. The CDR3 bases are TGTGCCAGCAGCAGACAGGGCCTGTCTTCCTACGAGCAGTACTTC. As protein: CASSRQGLSSYEQYF.

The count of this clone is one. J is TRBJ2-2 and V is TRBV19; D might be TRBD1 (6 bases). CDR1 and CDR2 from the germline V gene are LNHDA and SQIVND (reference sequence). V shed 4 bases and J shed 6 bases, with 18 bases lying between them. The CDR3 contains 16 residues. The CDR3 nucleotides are TGTGCCAGTAGTACCGGACAGCCGGGGAGTTCCGGGGAGCTGTTTTTT. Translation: CASSTGQPGSSGELFF.

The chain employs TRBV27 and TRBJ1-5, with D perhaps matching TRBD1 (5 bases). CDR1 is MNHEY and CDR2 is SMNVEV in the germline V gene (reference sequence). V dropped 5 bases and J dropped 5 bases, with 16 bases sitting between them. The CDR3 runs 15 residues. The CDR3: CASSPVTGTDQPQHF. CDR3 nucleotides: TGTGCCAGCAGTCCCGTGACGGGGACCGATCAGCCCCAGCATTTT.

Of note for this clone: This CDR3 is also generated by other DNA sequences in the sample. CDR3 in amino acids: CASSIRGLETQYF. CDR3 coding DNA: TGTGCCAGTAGTATCCGAGGGTTGGAGACCCAGTACTTC. The gene calls are TRBV19 and TRBJ2-5, with D maybe TRBD2 (5 bases). Germline values: CDR1 LNHDA, CDR2 SQIVND (reference sequence). V gave up 3 bases and J gave up 5 bases, with 10 bases separating them. The CDR3 sequence is 13 residues long.

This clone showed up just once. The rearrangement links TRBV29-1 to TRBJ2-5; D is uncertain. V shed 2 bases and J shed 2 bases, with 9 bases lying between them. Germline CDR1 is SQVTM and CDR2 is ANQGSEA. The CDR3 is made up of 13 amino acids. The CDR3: CSVERAAQETQYF. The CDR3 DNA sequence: TGCAGCGTTGAACGGGCAGCGCAAGAGACCCAGTACTTC.

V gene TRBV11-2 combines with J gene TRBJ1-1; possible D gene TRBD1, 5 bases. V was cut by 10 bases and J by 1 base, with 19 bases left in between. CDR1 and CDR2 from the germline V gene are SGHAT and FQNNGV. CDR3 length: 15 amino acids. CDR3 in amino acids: CATANDWGSNTEAFF. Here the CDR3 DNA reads TGTGCCACCGCGAATGATTGGGGGTCGAACACTGAAGCTTTCTTT.

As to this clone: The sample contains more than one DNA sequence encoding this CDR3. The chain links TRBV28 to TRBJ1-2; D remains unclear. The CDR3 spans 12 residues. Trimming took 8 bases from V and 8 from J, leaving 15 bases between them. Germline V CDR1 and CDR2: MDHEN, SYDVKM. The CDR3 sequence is CASSSGWKGYTF. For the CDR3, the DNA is TGTGCCAGCTCATCCGGCTGGAAGGGCTACACCTTC.

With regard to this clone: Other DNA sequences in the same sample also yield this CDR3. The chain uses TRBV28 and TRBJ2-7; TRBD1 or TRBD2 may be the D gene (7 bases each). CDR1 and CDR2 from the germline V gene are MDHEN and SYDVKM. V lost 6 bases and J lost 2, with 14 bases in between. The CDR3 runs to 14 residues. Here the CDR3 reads CASSRQGGTYEQYF. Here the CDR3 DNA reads TGTGCCAGCAGCCGACAGGGAGGGACCTACGAGCAGTACTTC.

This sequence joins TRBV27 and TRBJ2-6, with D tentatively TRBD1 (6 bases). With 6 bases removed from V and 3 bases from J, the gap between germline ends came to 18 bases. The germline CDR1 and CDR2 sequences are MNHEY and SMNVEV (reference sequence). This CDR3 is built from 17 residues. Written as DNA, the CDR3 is TGTGCCAGCAGGAGGGGACCCCAGACAGGTGGGGCCAACGTCCTGACTTTC. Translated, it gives CASRRGPQTGGANVLTF.

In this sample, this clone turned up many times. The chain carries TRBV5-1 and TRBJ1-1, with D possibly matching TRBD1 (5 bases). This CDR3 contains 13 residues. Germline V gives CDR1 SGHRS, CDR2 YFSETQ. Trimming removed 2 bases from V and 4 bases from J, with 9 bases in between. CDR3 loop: CASSFAGGTEAFF. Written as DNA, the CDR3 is TGCGCCAGCAGCTTCGCGGGGGGCACTGAAGCTTTCTTT.

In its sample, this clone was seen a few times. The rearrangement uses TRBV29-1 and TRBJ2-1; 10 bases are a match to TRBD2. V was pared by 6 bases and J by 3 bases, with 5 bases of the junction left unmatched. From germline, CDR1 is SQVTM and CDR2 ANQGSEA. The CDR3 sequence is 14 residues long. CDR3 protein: CSVVTSGDYNEQFF. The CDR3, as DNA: TGCAGCGTCGTAACTAGCGGGGACTACAATGAGCAGTTCTTC.

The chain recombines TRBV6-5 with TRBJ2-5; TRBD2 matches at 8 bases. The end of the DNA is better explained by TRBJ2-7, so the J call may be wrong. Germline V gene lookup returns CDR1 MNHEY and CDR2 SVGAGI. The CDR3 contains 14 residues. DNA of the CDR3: TGTGCCAGCAGTCCGGGGGGGGTCCACTACGAGCAGTACTTC. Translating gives CASSPGGVHYEQYF.

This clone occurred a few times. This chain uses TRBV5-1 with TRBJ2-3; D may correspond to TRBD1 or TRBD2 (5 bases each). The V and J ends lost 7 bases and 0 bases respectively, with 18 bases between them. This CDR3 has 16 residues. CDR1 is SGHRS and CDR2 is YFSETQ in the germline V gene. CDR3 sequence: CASYEGNPSSTDTQYF. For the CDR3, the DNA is TGCGCCAGCTATGAGGGGAATCCCTCTAGCACAGATACGCAGTATTTT. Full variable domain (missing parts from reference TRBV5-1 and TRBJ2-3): KAGVTQTPRYLIKTRGQQVTLSCSPISGHRSVSWYQQTPGQGLQFLFEYFSETQRNKGNFPGRFSGRQFSNSRSEMNVSTLELGDSALYLCASYEGNPSSTDTQYFGPGTRLTVL.